The 22 T cell receptor beta chains listed next were all sequenced from one sample in a study of blood T cell repertoires in COVID-19. Data came from immunoSEQ multiplex PCR; TCRdb stores just in-frame clones and leaves some out. This sample has some 180,000 clones; 86% occur once, and the top ten carry 20% to 25%. The sequenced sample consisted of PBMCs or T cells enriched from blood (not recorded which). The source of these receptors is a woman aged 40-49 years in a cohort exposed to, infected with or recovered from COVID-19 (not recorded which).

The chain combines TRBV18 with TRBJ2-6, with D maybe TRBD1 (5 bases). Per germline, CDR1 KGHSH and CDR2 LQKENI. V dropped 0 bases and J dropped 4 bases, with 10 bases sitting between them. The CDR3 runs to 16 residues. The CDR3 nucleotides read TGTGCCAGCTCACCACCGGCAGGGATCGGGGCCAACGTCCTGACTTTC. This gives the protein CASSPPAGIGANVLTF.

This clone has a handful of counts. The chain has TRBV3-1 (or the pseudogene TRBV3-2) and TRBJ2-7, with TRBD2 matching 10 bases. The CDR3 has 16 residues. Germline CDR1 reads LGHDT; CDR2 reads YNNKEL (reference sequence). V gave up 0 bases and J gave up 5 bases; unmatched junction bases: 7. The CDR3 DNA is TGTGCCAGCAGCCAAGATGCGGCTAGCGGGAGAAACGAGCAGTACTTC. Protein product: CASSQDAASGRNEQYF.

This rearrangement joins TRBV5-1 to TRBJ1-4; the match to TRBD1 covers 7 bases. The trim removed 0 bases at V and 8 bases at J, leaving 7 bases unmatched. The CDR3 is made up of 15 amino acids. Germline CDR1 is SGHRS and CDR2 is YFSETQ. CDR3 DNA: TGCGCCAGCAGCTTGGACAGGGGCCCGAGGGAAAAACTGTTTTTT. Translation gives CASSLDRGPREKLFF.

The gene calls are TRBV13 and TRBJ2-1; TRBD2 matches at 14 bases. Trimming at V came to 4 bases and at J to 7 bases, leaving 12 bases not matched to a gene. The CDR3 is 18 residues long. Germline lookup yields CDR1 PRHDT and CDR2 FYEKMQ (reference sequence). The CDR3 reads CASSSRFGLAGGTNEQFF. The CDR3 nucleotides read TGTGCCAGCAGCTCCCGTTTTGGACTAGCGGGAGGAACGAATGAGCAGTTCTTC. Looking up the rest from reference TRBV13 and TRBJ2-1 gives the full variable domain: AAGVIQSPRHLIKEKRETATLKCYPIPRHDTVYWYQQGPGQDPQFLISFYEKMQSDKGSIPDRFSAQQFSDYHSELNMSSLELGDSALYFCASSSRFGLAGGTNEQFFGPGTRLTVL.

This rearrangement joins TRBV6-5 to TRBJ2-1, with 8 bases identical to TRBD1. Germline assignment: CDR1 MNHEY and CDR2 SVGAGI. The CDR3 is made up of 16 amino acids. The V gene end was trimmed by 0 bases and the J gene end by 8 bases; junction bases not matched to a gene: 9. CDR3 DNA: TGTGCCAGCAGTTACTCGTTTAAGACAGGGGAGCATGAGCAGTTCTTC. Its protein is CASSYSFKTGEHEQFF.

The chain combines TRBV2 with TRBJ2-2; TRBD2 matches at 10 bases. Germline CDR1 reads SNHLY; CDR2 reads FYNNEI. The CDR3 runs 18 residues. Trimming at V came to 6 bases and at J to 8 bases, leaving 18 bases not matched to a gene. The DNA of the CDR3 is TGTGCCAGCAGGGGATACCCCGGGACTAGCGAAAGAGGGGGGGAGCTGTTTTTT. It encodes CASRGYPGTSERGGELFF.

The CDR3 reads CASSPSPYEQYF. Written as DNA, the CDR3 is TGTGCCAGCAGCCCATCCCCCTACGAGCAGTACTTC. The V gene is TRBV5-5, the J gene TRBJ2-7; no firm D call. Trimming removed 4 bases from V and 2 bases from J, with 7 bases in between. The CDR3 has 12 residues. Germline V gene data show CDR1 as SGHKS and CDR2 as YYEKEE (reference sequence). Drawing the rest from reference TRBV5-5 and TRBJ2-7, the complete variable domain is DAGVTQSPTHLIKTRGQQVTLRCSPISGHKSVSWYQQVLGQGPQFIFQYYEKEERGRGNFPDRFSARQFPNYSSELNVNALLLGDSALYLCASSPSPYEQYFGPGTRLTVT.

This clone has a handful of counts. Sequence at one end of the junction differs from germline and may be a read error. V gene TRBV12-5 combines with J gene TRBJ1-5, with TRBD1 matching 9 bases. The germline V gene has CDR1 LGHNT and CDR2 FRNRAP. The CDR3 contains 13 residues. The CDR3 DNA follows: TGTGCTAGTGGCTTGGACAGGGGCCAGCCCCAGCATTTT. Translated: CASGLDRGQPQHF.

The chain links TRBV7-2 to TRBJ2-3; TRBD2 aligns across 8 bases. V was clipped by 2 bases and J by 6 bases; unmatched bases: 7. Germline V gives CDR1 SGHTA, CDR2 FQGNSA. CDR3 length: 15 residues. CDR3 sequence (DNA): TGTGCCAGCAGCTTAAGCAGCGGGAGAGGGGATACGCAGTATTTT. The encoded protein is CASSLSSGRGDTQYF.

V gene TRBV7-2 combines with J gene TRBJ2-1; D remains ambiguous. CDR1 is SGHTA, CDR2 FQGNSA, per germline. The CDR3 length is 18 residues. Trimming stripped 3 bases from V and 2 bases from J, with 20 bases between. CDR3 bases: TGTGCCAGCAGCTTCCCTGACGGAGCTTATTCTACCTACAATGAGCAGTTCTTC. Its protein product is CASSFPDGAYSTYNEQFF.

This clone is a singleton in its sample. V and J are TRBV9 and TRBJ2-1; weak D call: TRBD2 (5 bases). This CDR3 contains 13 residues. V gave up 3 bases and J gave up 11 bases, with 15 bases separating them. Germline-derived CDR1 and CDR2 are SGDLS and YYNGEE. CDR3 protein: CASSERTSGKQFF. The CDR3 nucleotides are TGTGCCAGCAGCGAACGGACGAGCGGAAAGCAGTTCTTC.

CDR3 nucleotide sequence: TGTGCCAGCAGTTTATCCTATGAGCAGTTCTTC. Protein sequence: CASSLSYEQFF. The gene calls are TRBV12-3 or TRBV12-4 and TRBJ2-1; D is unresolved. CDR3 length equals 11 residues. Trimming shortened V by 2 bases and J by 8 bases, and 4 bases separated the two germline ends.

The chain couples TRBV10-2 to TRBJ2-7; D is unclear. Germline loops: CDR1 WSHSY, CDR2 SAAADI. The CDR3 sequence is 14 residues long. V gave up 7 bases and J gave up 1 base, with 14 bases separating them. CDR3 residues: CASKPRVLSYEQYF. The CDR3 DNA sequence: TGCGCCAGCAAACCACGGGTACTATCCTACGAGCAGTACTTC.

This chain links TRBV7-9 with TRBJ1-1; 7 bases align to TRBD1. In germline, CDR1 is SEHNR, CDR2 FQNEAQ (reference sequence). The length of the CDR3 is 11 residues. The trim removed 5 bases at V and 11 bases at J, leaving 5 bases unmatched. This CDR3 reads CASSPGGPAFF. In DNA, the CDR3 is TGTGCCAGCAGCCCAGGGGGTCCGGCTTTCTTT.

About this clone itself: Other DNA sequences from this sample encode an identical CDR3 as well. This chain joins TRBV5-4 and TRBJ2-5; D perhaps matches TRBD2 (5 bases). The CDR3 covers 13 residues. Trimming stripped 4 bases from V and 1 base from J, with 8 bases between. Germline CDR1 is SGHNT and CDR2 is YYREEE (reference sequence). DNA of the CDR3: TGTGCCAGCAGCCCCCGGGGCCAAGAGACCCAGTACTTC. Translation: CASSPRGQETQYF.

This chain connects TRBV4-1 to TRBJ2-2, with D maybe TRBD1 (6 bases). Germline V gives CDR1 MGHRA, CDR2 YSYEKL. The V end was cut by 5 bases, the J end by 0 bases, with 10 bases between. The CDR3 has 15 amino acids. DNA for the CDR3: TGCGCCAGCAGCGTTCGGACAGCGAACACCGGGGAGCTGTTTTTT. Translating gives CASSVRTANTGELFF.

The CDR3 spells CASTPWGGAVTEAFF. The CDR3 DNA sequence: TGTGCCAGCACCCCATGGGGGGGCGCGGTCACTGAAGCTTTCTTT. The V call is TRBV27, the J call TRBJ1-1; possibly TRBD1 for D (6 bases). CDR3 length: 15 residues. Trimming took off 7 bases at V and 4 bases at J, with 19 bases between the two ends. Germline values: CDR1 MNHEY, CDR2 SMNVEV (reference sequence).

This chain joins TRBV10-3 and TRBJ2-5; tentatively, D is TRBD1 (5 bases). V was shortened by 2 bases and J by 4 bases, with 11 bases between the two germline ends. CDR3 length: 14 amino acids. Germline CDR1 is ENHRY and CDR2 is SYGVKD. CDR3 residues: CAISETGFLETQYF. The CDR3 region has the DNA TGTGCCATCAGTGAGACAGGTTTTTTAGAGACCCAGTACTTC.

The chain joins TRBV7-9 to TRBJ1-3; no definite D call. In germline, CDR1 is SEHNR, CDR2 FQNEAQ (reference sequence). The V gene lost 10 bases and the J gene lost 4 bases, with 8 bases spanning the gap. CDR3 length: 11 amino acids. The CDR3 loop is CATLQGNTIYF. The CDR3 region has the DNA TGTGCCACATTACAGGGAAACACCATATATTTT.

The genes are TRBV19 and TRBJ2-3; D gene unclear. V gave up 3 bases and J gave up 5 bases, with 9 bases separating them. The CDR3 has 13 residues. From germline, CDR1 is LNHDA and CDR2 SQIVND (reference sequence). In DNA form, the CDR3 reads TGTGCCAGTAGTATTAATAGCTTAGATACGCAGTATTTT. This sequence encodes CASSINSLDTQYF.

The chain links TRBV3-1 (or the pseudogene TRBV3-2) to TRBJ2-7; 11 nucleotides match TRBD2. Germline CDR1 and CDR2: LGHDT and YNNKEL (reference sequence). This CDR3 is built from 16 residues. V shed 4 bases and J 0 bases; nucleotides not matched to a gene: 5. CDR3 nucleotide sequence: TGTGCCAGCAGCCGGCTAGCGGGAGGACCCTCCTACGAGCAGTACTTC. Its protein is CASSRLAGGPSYEQYF.

The chain couples TRBV7-8 to TRBJ2-7, with 8 nucleotides matching TRBD1. V dropped 2 bases and J dropped 5; count of bases not matched to a gene: 17. The CDR3 sequence is 18 residues long. Germline V CDR1 and CDR2: SGHVS, FQNEAQ. CDR3 sequence: CASSLPSERQGLRDEQYF. The CDR3 nucleotides read TGTGCCAGCAGCTTACCATCAGAACGACAGGGGCTAAGGGACGAGCAGTACTTC. Filled out from reference TRBV7-8 and TRBJ2-7, the complete variable domain reads GAGVSQSPRYKVAKRGQDVALRCDPISGHVSLFWYQQALGQGPEFLTYFQNEAQLDKSGLPSDRFFAERPEGSVSTLKIQRTQQEDSAVYLCASSLPSERQGLRDEQYFGPGTRLTVT.